This passage covers 10 T cell receptor beta chains from one sample sequenced in a study of radiation and T cells in renal cell carcinoma. As to time point: blood 2 weeks post-SBRT. Treatment of the sample: 15 Gy SBRT to primary tumor, nephrectomy 4 weeks later. This table comes from immunoSEQ multiplex PCR, and its TCRdb copy is limited to in-frame clones, with some not included. The sample has 150,000 to 160,000 clones; around 90% are singletons. The sequencing here drew on blood, taken from a patient whose treatment included radiotherapy and nephrectomy. The receptors stem from a woman aged 45-65 years with renal cell carcinoma.

The gene calls are TRBV10-2 and TRBJ1-2, with 9 nucleotides matching TRBD1. Germline-derived CDR1 and CDR2 are WSHSY and SAAADI. This CDR3 is built from 14 residues. J gave up 4 bases and V 6 bases, and 6 bases lay outside the gene matches. The CDR3 DNA follows: TGCGCCAGCAGCGAGACAGGGGGGGGCTATGGCTACACCTTC. This gives the protein CASSETGGGYGYTF.

The rearrangement joins TRBV7-9 to TRBJ1-1; D gene unclear. Looked up from germline, CDR1 is SEHNR and CDR2 is FQNEAQ (reference sequence). The CDR3 is 16 residues long. The V end lost 5 bases, the J end lost 1 base, and 17 bases lay between the germline ends. This CDR3 is CASSKRREVPNTEAFF. The CDR3 DNA reads as TGTGCCAGCAGCAAAAGAAGAGAAGTTCCGAACACTGAAGCTTTCTTT.

The CDR3 region has the DNA TGTGCCAGCACCCCTCGACACACAGATACGCAGTATTTT. It is translated as CASTPRHTDTQYF. This chain uses TRBV7-2 with TRBJ2-3; D gene ambiguous. From germline, CDR1 is SGHTA and CDR2 FQGNSA. V dropped 7 bases and J dropped 2 bases, with 10 bases sitting between them. The CDR3 extends over 13 amino acids.

This chain links TRBV5-6 with TRBJ1-1; D might be TRBD1 (6 bases). CDR1 SGHDT and CDR2 YYEEEE come from the germline V gene. V lost 4 bases, J lost 8 bases, and 15 bases lay in between. The CDR3 is made up of 13 amino acids. The DNA for the CDR3 is TGTGCCAGCAGCCCCGGGGGGGCCCTAGAAGCTTTCTTT. Translated: CASSPGGALEAFF.

The rearrangement joins TRBV5-1 to TRBJ2-3; TRBD2 matches at 10 bases. J was trimmed by 1 base and V by 6 bases; bases with no gene match: 5. Germline V gene lookup returns CDR1 SGHRS and CDR2 YFSETQ. This CDR3 region has 15 residues. The CDR3 DNA reads as TGCGCCAGCAACTCCGGACTAGCGGGCACAGATACGCAGTATTTT. Its protein is CASNSGLAGTDTQYF.

This chain joins TRBV4-2 and TRBJ1-2; TRBD1 might be the D (6 bases). Per germline, CDR1 LGHNA and CDR2 YNFKEQ. The ends were cut back, 1 base at V and 8 bases at J, with 8 bases in the middle. This CDR3 is built from 12 residues. The CDR3 is CASSQVGGGYTF. As DNA, the CDR3 is TGTGCCAGCAGCCAAGTGGGGGGCGGCTACACCTTC.

On this clone: Germline is not matched at one junction end, which may reflect a read error. The rearrangement uses TRBV10-3 and TRBJ2-7; D is possibly TRBD1 (5 bases). The CDR3 is 13 residues long. Germline V lookup: CDR1 ENHRY, CDR2 SYGVKD. The CDR3 region is CAISAGLSHEQYF. CDR3 DNA sequence: TGTGCCATCAGTGCAGGGCTCTCCCACGAGCAGTACTTC.

The gene calls are TRBV7-8 and TRBJ1-3; D may be TRBD1 (6 bases). V lost 6 bases and J lost 0, with 12 bases in between. This CDR3 spans 15 amino acids. Germline CDR1 SGHVS, CDR2 FQNEAQ. CDR3 in amino acids: CASRRTESSGNTIYF. The CDR3 DNA reads as TGTGCCAGCAGACGGACAGAGAGCTCTGGAAACACCATATATTTT. Full variable domain (remainder filled in from reference TRBV7-8 and TRBJ1-3): GAGVSQSPRYKVAKRGQDVALRCDPISGHVSLFWYQQALGQGPEFLTYFQNEAQLDKSGLPSDRFFAERPEGSVSTLKIQRTQQEDSAVYLCASRRTESSGNTIYFGEGSWLTVV.

This sequence joins TRBV6-5 and TRBJ2-7; D gene ambiguous. CDR1 is MNHEY and CDR2 is SVGAGI in the germline V gene. V was cut by 5 bases and J by 2 bases, with 10 bases left in between. The CDR3 contains 13 residues. The CDR3 DNA reads as TGTGCCAGCAGTACACCCGGTGCCTACGAGCAGTACTTC. It is translated as CASSTPGAYEQYF.

This chain links TRBV19 with TRBJ1-5; D gene uncertain. Trimming stripped 10 bases from V and 2 bases from J, with 15 bases between. The CDR3 is 14 residues long. CDR1 and CDR2 from the germline V gene are LNHDA and SQIVND (reference sequence). In DNA form, the CDR3 reads TGTGCCACCTCGGGAAGTTCGGGCAATCAGCCCCAGCATTTT. Amino acid sequence: CATSGSSGNQPQHF.